This T cell receptor (beta chain) appears in the sequencing data of a study of T cell responses to AZD1222 COVID-19 vaccine. Overall study results and limits: Clonal diversity may have been underestimated, and the donors were mostly white British, with more females than males. As reported, nearly half of all spike-specific TCRs target variant regions that are unmutated. Sampled repertoires all dated from after the peak T cell response.

CDR1 is SGHNT, CDR2 YENEEA, per germline. Trimming pared 6 bases from V and 2 bases from J, leaving 14 bases between. The CDR3 is made up of 14 amino acids. This clone was seen only a few times. Antigen: not known. Clones were read by immunoSEQ multiplex PCR, and TCRdb kept only the in-frame ones, dropping some. This sample carries 110,000 to 150,000 clones, roughly 85% of them seen once, and the ten largest clones take around 8%. The chain employs TRBV11-3 and TRBJ2-7; no definite D call. This clonotype was sampled from an adult in good health. The specimen comprised peripheral blood, sampled on day 0 of AZD1222 vaccination. The CDR3 nucleotides are TGTGCCAGCAGTACCACAAACGCGGCCTACGAGCAGTACTTC. It yields the protein CASSTTNAAYEQYF.